This TCR beta chain was retrieved from a study of immune heterogeneity within non-small cell lung tumors. Study-level findings and limits: High-frequency T-cell receptor beta clonotypes differed largely between individual patients. Identical dominant CDR3 beta clonotypes recurred across a patient's tumor sites, together with site-unique high-frequency clones.

CDR1 SGHAT and CDR2 FQNNGV come from the germline V gene. This CDR3 region has 13 residues. V lost 2 bases, J lost 9 bases, and 11 bases lay in between. Amplification of the TCR beta CDR3 was achieved through multiplex PCR with 32 V and 13 J primers. Each CDR3 protein gets one entry after TCRdb re-called the multiplex PCR reads with MiXCR. This sample carries roughly 6,000 distinct CDR3 sequences, 21% of them seen once, and the ten largest clones take 9% to 10%. Bulk tumor genomic DNA, roughly 590 ng per sample, was used as template. Surgeons took several biopsies per primary tumor, spaced far apart, during surgery. Samples came from untreated patients having curative surgery for newly diagnosed non-small cell lung cancer. The donors were patients with newly diagnosed non-small cell lung cancer undergoing curative-intent surgery. In its sample, this clonotype was seen many times. The antigen is unknown.

This TCR came from a woman aged 55-69 years with non-small cell lung cancer. The V gene is TRBV11-2, the J gene TRBJ2-1; D call uncertain. Sequencing was carried out using lung tumor tissue. For the CDR3, the DNA is TGTGCCAGCAGCTTATCCTCTTTGAGTGAGCAGTTCTTC. Translation gives CASSLSSLSEQFF.